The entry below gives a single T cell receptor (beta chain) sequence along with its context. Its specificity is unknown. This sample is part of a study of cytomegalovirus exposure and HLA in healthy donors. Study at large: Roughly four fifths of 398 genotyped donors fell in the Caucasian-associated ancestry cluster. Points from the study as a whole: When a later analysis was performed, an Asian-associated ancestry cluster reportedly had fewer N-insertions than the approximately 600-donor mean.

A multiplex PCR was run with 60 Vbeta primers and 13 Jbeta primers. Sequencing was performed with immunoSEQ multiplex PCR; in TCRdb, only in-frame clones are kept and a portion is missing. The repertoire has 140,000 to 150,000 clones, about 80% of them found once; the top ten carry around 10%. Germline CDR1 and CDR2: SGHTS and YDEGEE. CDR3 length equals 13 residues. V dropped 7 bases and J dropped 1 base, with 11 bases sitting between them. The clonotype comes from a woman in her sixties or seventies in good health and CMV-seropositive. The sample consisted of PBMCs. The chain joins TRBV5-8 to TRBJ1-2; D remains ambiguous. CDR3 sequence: CASVGRINYGYTF. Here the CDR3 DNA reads TGTGCCAGCGTGGGCAGAATTAACTATGGCTACACCTTC.